This T cell receptor (beta chain) was observed in a study of blood T cell repertoires in COVID-19. Study in general: The samples span acute and convalescent COVID-19 from the United States, Italy and Spain. Nucleic acid was either cDNA or gDNA, and it came from T cells, B-cell-depleted T cells, or PBMCs.

In the study's own analysis: Nucleated cell number was recorded as an estimate derived from reference gene primer amplification. The data were produced by immunoSEQ multiplex PCR, yet TCRdb's version contains in-frame clones alone and is incomplete. D and trimming were read from the DNA, whereas the V and J calls and clone size are those reported in that table. The repertoire has about 260,000 clones, over 75% of them found once; the top ten carry 2% to 3%. V lost 5 bases and J 3 bases, leaving 7 bases between the germline ends. The CDR3 has 13 residues. Germline V lookup: CDR1 SGHTA, CDR2 FQGNSA. What was sequenced was peripheral blood. The rearrangement uses TRBV7-2 and TRBJ1-4; D gene unclear. The clonotype comes from a woman aged 45-59 years with acute or convalescent COVID-19. For the CDR3, the DNA is TGTGCCAGCAGCCCCGTTGCTAATGAAAAACTGTTTTTT. Translation: CASSPVANEKLFF. Full variable domain (rest looked up from reference TRBV7-2 and TRBJ1-4): GAGVSQSPSNKVTEKGKDVELRCDPISGHTALYWYRQSLGQGLEFLIYFQGNSAPDKSGLPSDRFSAERTGGSVSTLTIQRTQQEDSAVYLCASSPVANEKLFFGSGTQLSVL.